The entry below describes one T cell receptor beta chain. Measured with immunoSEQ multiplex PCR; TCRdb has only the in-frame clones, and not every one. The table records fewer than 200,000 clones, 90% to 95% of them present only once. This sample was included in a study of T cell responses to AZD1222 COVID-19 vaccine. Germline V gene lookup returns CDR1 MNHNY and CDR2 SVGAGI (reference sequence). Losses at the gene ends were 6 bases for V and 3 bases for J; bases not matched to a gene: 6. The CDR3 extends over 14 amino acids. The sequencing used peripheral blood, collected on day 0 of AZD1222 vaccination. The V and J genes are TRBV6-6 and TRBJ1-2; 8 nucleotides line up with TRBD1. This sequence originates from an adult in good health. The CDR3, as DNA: TGTGCCAGCAGACCTGGACAGGGCGACTATGGCTACACCTTC. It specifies CASRPGQGDYGYTF.